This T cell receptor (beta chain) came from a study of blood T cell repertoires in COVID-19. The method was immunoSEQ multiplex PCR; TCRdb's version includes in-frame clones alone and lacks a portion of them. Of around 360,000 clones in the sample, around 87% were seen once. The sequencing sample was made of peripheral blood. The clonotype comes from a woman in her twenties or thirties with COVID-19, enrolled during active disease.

CDR3 nucleotides: TGTGCCAGTAGTGCCCTGATGACGAGACTGGCTAATGAAAAACTGTTTTTT. This gives the protein CASSALMTRLANEKLFF. The V gene is TRBV19, the J gene TRBJ1-4; D is ambiguous. Germline CDR1 LNHDA, CDR2 SQIVND (reference sequence). V was trimmed by 5 bases and J by 3 bases, leaving 19 bases between them. There are 17 residues in the CDR3.